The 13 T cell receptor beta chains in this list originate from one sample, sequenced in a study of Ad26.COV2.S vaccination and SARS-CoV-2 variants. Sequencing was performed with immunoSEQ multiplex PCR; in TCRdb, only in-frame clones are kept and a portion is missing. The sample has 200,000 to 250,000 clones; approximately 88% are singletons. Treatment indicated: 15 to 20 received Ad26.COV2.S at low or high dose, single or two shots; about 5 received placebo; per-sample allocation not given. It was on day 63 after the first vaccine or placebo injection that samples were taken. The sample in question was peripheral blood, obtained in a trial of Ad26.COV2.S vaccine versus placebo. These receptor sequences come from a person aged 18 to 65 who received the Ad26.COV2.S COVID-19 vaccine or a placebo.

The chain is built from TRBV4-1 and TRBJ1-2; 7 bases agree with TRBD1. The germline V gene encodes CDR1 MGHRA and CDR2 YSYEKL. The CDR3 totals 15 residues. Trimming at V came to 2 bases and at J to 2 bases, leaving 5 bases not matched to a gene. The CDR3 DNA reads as TGCGCCAGCAGCCAACCCCGGACAGGAAACTATGGCTACACCTTC. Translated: CASSQPRTGNYGYTF.

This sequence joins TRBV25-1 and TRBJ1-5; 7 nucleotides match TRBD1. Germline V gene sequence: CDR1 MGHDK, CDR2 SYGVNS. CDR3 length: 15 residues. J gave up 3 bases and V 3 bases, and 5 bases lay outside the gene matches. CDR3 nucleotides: TGTGCCAGCAGTGAGGGAGGGGGCCACAATCAGCCCCAGCATTTT. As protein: CASSEGGGHNQPQHF.

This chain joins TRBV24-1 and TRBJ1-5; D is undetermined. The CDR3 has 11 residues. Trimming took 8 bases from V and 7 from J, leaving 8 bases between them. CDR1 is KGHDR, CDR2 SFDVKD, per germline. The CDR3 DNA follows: TGTGCCACCACTTTTTCCCAGCCCCAGCATTTT. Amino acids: CATTFSQPQHF.

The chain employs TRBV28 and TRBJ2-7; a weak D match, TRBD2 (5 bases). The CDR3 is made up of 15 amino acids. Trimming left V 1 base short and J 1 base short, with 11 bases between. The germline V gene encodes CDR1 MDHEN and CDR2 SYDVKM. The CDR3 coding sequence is TGTGCCAGCAGTTTATCTGTAGGGAGATCCTACGAGCAGTACTTC. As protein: CASSLSVGRSYEQYF.

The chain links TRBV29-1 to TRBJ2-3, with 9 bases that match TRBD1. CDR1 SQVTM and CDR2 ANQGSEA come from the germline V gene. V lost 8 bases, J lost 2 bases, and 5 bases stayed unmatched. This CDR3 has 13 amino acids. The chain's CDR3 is CSLTGGFTDTQYF. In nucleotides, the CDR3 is TGCAGCCTGACAGGGGGTTTCACAGATACGCAGTATTTT.

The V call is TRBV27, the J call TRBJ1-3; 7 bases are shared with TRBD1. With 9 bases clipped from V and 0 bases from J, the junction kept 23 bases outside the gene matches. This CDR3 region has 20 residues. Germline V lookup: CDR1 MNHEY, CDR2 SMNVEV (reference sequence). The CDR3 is CARRVQLRDSDKSSGNTIYF. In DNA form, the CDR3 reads TGTGCCAGGAGAGTGCAGCTAAGGGACAGTGACAAAAGCTCTGGAAACACCATATATTTT.

The CDR3 reads CASSQEPGQPQHF. The CDR3, as DNA: TGCGCCAGCAGCCAAGAGCCGGGACAGCCCCAGCATTTT. This chain connects TRBV4-3 to TRBJ1-5; D call uncertain. The CDR3 runs 13 residues. The V and J ends lost 0 bases and 7 bases respectively, with 7 bases between them. Germline assignment: CDR1 LGHNA and CDR2 YSLEER.

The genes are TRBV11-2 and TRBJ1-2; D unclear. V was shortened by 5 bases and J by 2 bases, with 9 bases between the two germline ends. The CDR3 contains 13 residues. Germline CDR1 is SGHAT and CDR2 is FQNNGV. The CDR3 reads CASSPLTNYGYTF. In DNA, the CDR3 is TGTGCCAGCAGCCCCCTTACCAACTATGGCTACACCTTC.

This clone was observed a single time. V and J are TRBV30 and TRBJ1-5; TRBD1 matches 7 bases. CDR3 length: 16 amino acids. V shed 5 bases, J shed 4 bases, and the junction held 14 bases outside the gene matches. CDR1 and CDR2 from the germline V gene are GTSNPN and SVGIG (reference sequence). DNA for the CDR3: TGTGCCTGGGGCCCCAGACAGGGAGGTAGGAATCAGCCCCAGCATTTT. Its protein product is CAWGPRQGGRNQPQHF.

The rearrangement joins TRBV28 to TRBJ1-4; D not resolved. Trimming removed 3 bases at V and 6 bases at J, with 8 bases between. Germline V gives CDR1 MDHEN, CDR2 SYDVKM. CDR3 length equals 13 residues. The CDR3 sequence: CASSFLQYEKLFF. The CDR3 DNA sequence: TGTGCCAGCAGTTTTTTGCAGTATGAAAAACTGTTTTTT. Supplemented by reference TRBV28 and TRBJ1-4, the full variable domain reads DVKVTQSSRYLVKRTGEKVFLECVQDMDHENMFWYRQDPGLGLRLIYFSYDVKMKEKGDIPEGYSVSREKKERFSLILESASTNQTSMYLCASSFLQYEKLFFGSGTQLSVL.

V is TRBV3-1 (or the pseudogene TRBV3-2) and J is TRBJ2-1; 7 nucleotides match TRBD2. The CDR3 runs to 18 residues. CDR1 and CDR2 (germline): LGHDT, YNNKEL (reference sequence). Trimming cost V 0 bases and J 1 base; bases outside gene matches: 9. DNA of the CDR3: TGTGCCAGCAGCCAAGAAGGCCGCGGGGGTAGTTCCTACAATGAGCAGTTCTTC. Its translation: CASSQEGRGGSSYNEQFF.

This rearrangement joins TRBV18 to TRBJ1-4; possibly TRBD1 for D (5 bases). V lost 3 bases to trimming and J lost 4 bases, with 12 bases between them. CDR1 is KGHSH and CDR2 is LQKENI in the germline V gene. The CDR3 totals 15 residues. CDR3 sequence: CASSPGTSLNEKLFF. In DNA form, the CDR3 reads TGTGCCAGCTCACCCGGGACCTCTCTTAATGAAAAACTGTTTTTT. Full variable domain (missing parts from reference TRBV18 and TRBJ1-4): NAGVMQNPRHLVRRRGQEARLRCSPMKGHSHVYWYRQLPEEGLKFMVYLQKENIIDESGMPKERFSAEFPKEGPSILRIQQVVRGDSAAYFCASSPGTSLNEKLFFGSGTQLSVL.

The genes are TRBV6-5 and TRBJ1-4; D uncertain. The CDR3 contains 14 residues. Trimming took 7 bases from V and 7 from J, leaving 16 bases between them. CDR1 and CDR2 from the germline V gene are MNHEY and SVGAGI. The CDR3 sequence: CASTSGRVGEKLFF. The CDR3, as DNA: TGTGCCAGCACCTCGGGGAGGGTCGGTGAAAAACTGTTTTTT.